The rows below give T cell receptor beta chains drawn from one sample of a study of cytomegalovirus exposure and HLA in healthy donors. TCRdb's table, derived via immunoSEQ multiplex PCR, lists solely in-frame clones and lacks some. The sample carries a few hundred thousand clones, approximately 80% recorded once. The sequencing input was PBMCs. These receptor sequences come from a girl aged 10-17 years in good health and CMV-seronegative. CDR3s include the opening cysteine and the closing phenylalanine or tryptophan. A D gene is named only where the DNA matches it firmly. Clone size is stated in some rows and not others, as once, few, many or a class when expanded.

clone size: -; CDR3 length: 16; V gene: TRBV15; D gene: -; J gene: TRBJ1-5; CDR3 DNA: TGTGCCACCAGCAGAATAGCACAGGCTAACAATCAGCCCCAGCATTTT; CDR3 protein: CATSRIAQANNQPQHF
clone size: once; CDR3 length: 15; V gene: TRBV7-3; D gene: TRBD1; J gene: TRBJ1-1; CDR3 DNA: TGTGCCAGCAGCCTAGGGGGCAGGGTGAACACTGAAGCTTTCTTT; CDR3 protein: CASSLGGRVNTEAFF
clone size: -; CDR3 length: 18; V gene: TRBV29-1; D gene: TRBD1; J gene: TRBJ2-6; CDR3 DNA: TGCAGCGTTGAAGAGGGGGCCAAGGGGGCGCCTGGGGCCAACGTCCTGACTTTC; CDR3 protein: CSVEEGAKGAPGANVLTF
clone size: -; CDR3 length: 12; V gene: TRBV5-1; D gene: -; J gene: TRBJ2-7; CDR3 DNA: TGCGCCTCTCGACAGGAAGGGTACGAGCAGTACTTC; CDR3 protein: CASRQEGYEQYF
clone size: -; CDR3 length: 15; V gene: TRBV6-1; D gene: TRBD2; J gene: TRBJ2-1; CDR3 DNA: TGTGCCAGCAGTGATGGGGCGGGAGACATAAATGAGCAGTTCTTC; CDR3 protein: CASSDGAGDINEQFF
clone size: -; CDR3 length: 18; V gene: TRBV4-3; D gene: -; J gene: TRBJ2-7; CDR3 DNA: TGCGCCAGCAGCCAAGAGCGGACTGGGCGGACCGGTGGCTACGAGCAGTACTTC; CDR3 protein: CASSQERTGRTGGYEQYF
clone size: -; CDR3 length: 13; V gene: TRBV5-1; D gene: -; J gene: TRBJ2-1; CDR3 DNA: TGCGCCAGCAGCCTGGACGCGGAAAGGAAGCAGTTCTTC; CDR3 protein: CASSLDAERKQFF
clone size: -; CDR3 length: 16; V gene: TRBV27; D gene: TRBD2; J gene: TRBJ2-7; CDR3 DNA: TGTGCCAGCAGTTTAAATCGCCTAGCGGCGGTCTACGAGCAGTACTTC; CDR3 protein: CASSLNRLAAVYEQYF
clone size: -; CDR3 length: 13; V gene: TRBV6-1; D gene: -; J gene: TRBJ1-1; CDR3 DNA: TGTGCCAGCAGAGTTCAGGGGAGCACTGAAGCTTTCTTT; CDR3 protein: CASRVQGSTEAFF
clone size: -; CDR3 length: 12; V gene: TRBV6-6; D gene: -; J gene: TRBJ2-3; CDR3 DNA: TGTGCCAGCACCAGGGGTGCAGATACGCAGTATTTT; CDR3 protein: CASTRGADTQYF
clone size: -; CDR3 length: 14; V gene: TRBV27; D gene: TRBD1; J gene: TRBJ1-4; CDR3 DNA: TGTGCCAGCAGTAGGCAGGGGGGTGGCGAAAAACTGTTTTTT; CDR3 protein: CASSRQGGGEKLFF
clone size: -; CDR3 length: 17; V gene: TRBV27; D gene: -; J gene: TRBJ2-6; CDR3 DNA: TGTGCCAGCAGTTTTAAAGCAGGCTACTCTGGGGCCAACGTCCTGACTTTC; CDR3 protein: CASSFKAGYSGANVLTF
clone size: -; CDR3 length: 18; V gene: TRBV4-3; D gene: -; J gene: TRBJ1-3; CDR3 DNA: TGCGCCAGCAGCCAAGAGGCCGACTGGGGCCTCTCTGGAAACACCATATATTTT; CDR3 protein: CASSQEADWGLSGNTIYF
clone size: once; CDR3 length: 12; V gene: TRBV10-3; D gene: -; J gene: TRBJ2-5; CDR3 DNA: TGTGCCATCAGTGAGAGGGGAGAGACCCAGTACTTC; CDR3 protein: CAISERGETQYF
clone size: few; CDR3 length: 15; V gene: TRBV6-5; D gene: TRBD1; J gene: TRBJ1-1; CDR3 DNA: TGTGCCAGCAGTTATGGGGGACAGGGGGAAACTGAAGCTTTCTTT; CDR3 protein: CASSYGGQGETEAFF
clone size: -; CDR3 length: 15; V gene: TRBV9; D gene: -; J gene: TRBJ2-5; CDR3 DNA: TGTGCCAGCAGCCCCTATGGACAGATCCAAGAGACCCAGTACTTC; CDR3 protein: CASSPYGQIQETQYF
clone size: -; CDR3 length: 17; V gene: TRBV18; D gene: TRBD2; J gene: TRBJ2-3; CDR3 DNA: TGTGCCAGCTCACCCCGGACTAGCGGCTCTAGCACAGATACGCAGTATTTT; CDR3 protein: CASSPRTSGSSTDTQYF
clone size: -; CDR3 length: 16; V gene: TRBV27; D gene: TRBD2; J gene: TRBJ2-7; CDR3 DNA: TGTGCCAGCAGTTTATCGGATGCGGGAGAAGGGTACGAGCAGTACTTC; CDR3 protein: CASSLSDAGEGYEQYF
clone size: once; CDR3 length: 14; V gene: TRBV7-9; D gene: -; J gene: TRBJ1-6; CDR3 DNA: TGTGCCAGCAGCTTAGCACGGGTATATTCACCCCTCCACTTT; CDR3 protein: CASSLARVYSPLHF
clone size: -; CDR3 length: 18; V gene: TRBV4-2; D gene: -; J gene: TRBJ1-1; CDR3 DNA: TGTGCCAGCAGCCAAGAGATGATCCGGGACACCATGAACACTGAAGCTTTCTTT; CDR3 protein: CASSQEMIRDTMNTEAFF
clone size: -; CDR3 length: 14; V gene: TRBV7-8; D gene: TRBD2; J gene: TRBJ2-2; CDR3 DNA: TGTGCCAGCAGTACTAGCGAGGACACCGGGGAGCTGTTTTTT; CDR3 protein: CASSTSEDTGELFF
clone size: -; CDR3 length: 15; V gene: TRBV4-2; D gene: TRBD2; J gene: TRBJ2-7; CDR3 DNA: TGTGCCAGCAGCGTGGATAGCGGGCCGATCTACGAGCAGTACTTC; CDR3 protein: CASSVDSGPIYEQYF
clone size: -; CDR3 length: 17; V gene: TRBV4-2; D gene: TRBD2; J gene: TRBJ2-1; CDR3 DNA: TGTGCCAGCAGCATCTCGAGCGGGGGGGTAGGACGCAATGAGCAGTTCTTC; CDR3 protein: CASSISSGGVGRNEQFF
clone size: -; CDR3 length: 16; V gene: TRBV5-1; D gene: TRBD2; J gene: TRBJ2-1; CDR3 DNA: TGCGCCAGCAGCTTGGCCGGAGGGGAGGGGTACAATGAGCAGTTCTTC; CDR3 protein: CASSLAGGEGYNEQFF
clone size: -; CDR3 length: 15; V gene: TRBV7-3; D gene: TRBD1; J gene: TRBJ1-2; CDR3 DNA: TGTGCCAGCAGCCTCCAGGGACAGGGGGCCGATGGCTACACCTTC; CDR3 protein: CASSLQGQGADGYTF
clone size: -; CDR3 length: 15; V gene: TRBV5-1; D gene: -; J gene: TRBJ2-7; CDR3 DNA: TGCGCCAGCAGCTCGGGAGATACAGGAACCTACGAGCAGTACTTC; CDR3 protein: CASSSGDTGTYEQYF
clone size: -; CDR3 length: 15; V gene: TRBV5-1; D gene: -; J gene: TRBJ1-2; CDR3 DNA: TGCGCCAGCAGCTTGGGACAGACCTCTAACTATGGCTACACCTTC; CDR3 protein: CASSLGQTSNYGYTF
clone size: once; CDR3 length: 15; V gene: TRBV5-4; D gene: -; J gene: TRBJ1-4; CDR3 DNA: TGTGCCAGCAGCTTGGCCGCGGGGGAGGATGAAAAACTGTTTTTT; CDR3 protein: CASSLAAGEDEKLFF
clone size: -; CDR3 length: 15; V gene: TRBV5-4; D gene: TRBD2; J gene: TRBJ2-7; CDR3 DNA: TGTGCCAGCAGCTTGCCCGGGACTAGCGCCTACGAGCAGTACTTC; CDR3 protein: CASSLPGTSAYEQYF
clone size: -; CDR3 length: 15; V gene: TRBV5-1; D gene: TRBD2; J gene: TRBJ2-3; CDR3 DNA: TGCGCCAGCAGCTTGGGCGGGGGAGGCACAGATACGCAGTATTTT; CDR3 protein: CASSLGGGGTDTQYF